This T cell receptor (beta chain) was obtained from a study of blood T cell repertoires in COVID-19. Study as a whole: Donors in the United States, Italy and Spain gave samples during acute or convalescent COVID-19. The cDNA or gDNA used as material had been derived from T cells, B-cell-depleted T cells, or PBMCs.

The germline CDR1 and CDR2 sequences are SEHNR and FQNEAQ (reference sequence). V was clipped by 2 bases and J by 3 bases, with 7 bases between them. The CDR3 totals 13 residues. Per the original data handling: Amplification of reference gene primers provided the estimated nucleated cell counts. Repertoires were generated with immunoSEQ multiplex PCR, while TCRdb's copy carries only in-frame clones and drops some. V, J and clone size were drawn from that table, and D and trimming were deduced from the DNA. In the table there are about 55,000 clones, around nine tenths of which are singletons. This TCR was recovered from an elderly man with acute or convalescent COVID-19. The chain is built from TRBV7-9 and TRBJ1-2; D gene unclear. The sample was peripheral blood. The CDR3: CASSLTEDYGYTF. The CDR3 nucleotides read TGTGCCAGCAGCTTAACGGAGGACTATGGCTACACCTTC.